This is a list of T cell receptor beta chains from one sample in a study of blood T cells in healthy people across ages. TCRdb processed the 5' RACE reads anew with MiXCR; each CDR3 protein has one entry. The data hold some 900,000 distinct CDR3 sequences, with less than 35% observed a single time. Sequenced sample: blood. These TCRs come from a woman over 75 in good health. Each CDR3 is given with its conserved first and last residue. The order of the fields is CDR3 protein, CDR3 DNA, D gene, J gene, clone size, V gene. A D gene is named only where the DNA matches it firmly. Clone sizes are given selectively: once, few, many, or a class where the clone is expanded.

CDR3aa: CATTPRRAGTARELFF
CDR3nt: TGTGCTACCACGCCTCGACGAGCGGGGACCGCCAGGGAGCTGTTTTTT
d_gene: TRBD2
j_gene: TRBJ2-2
abundance: -
v_gene: TRBV15

CDR3aa: CASSSVSAPRETQYF
CDR3nt: TGTGCCAGCAGTTCAGTCTCGGCGCCTCGCGAGACCCAGTACTTC
d_gene: -
j_gene: TRBJ2-5
abundance: many
v_gene: TRBV12-3/TRBV12-4

CDR3aa: CASSKVGTGLNEQYF
CDR3nt: TGTGCCAGCAGCAAGGTGGGGACAGGGTTAAACGAGCAGTACTTC
d_gene: TRBD1
j_gene: TRBJ2-7
abundance: -
v_gene: TRBV5-6

CDR3aa: CASSEGGGPGLFF
CDR3nt: TGCGCCAGCAGCGAGGGAGGGGGGCCGGGGCTGTTTTTT
d_gene: -
j_gene: TRBJ1-4
abundance: -
v_gene: TRBV4-1

CDR3aa: CASSLGSGVHEQYF
CDR3nt: TGTGCCAGCAGCTTAGGGTCCGGGGTGCACGAGCAGTACTTC
d_gene: -
j_gene: TRBJ2-7
abundance: few
v_gene: TRBV11-2

CDR3aa: CASSLEGERETQYF
CDR3nt: TGCGCCAGCAGCTTGGAAGGCGAGAGGGAGACCCAGTACTTC
d_gene: -
j_gene: TRBJ2-5
abundance: many
v_gene: TRBV5-1

CDR3aa: CASSGEGIGGYTF
CDR3nt: TGTGCCAGCAGCGGGGAAGGGATTGGTGGCTACACCTTC
d_gene: -
j_gene: TRBJ1-2
abundance: -
v_gene: TRBV7-2

CDR3aa: CASSLTAINTEAFF
CDR3nt: TGTGCCAGCAGCTTAACTGCCATCAACACTGAAGCTTTCTTT
d_gene: -
j_gene: TRBJ1-1
abundance: once
v_gene: TRBV7-2

CDR3aa: CSAAEPGRNYGYTF
CDR3nt: TGCAGTGCTGCCGAGCCCGGGAGAAACTATGGCTACACCTTC
d_gene: -
j_gene: TRBJ1-2
abundance: many
v_gene: TRBV20-1

CDR3aa: CTSSSGQRKETQYF
CDR3nt: TGTACCAGCAGCTCCGGACAGAGAAAGGAGACCCAGTACTTC
d_gene: -
j_gene: TRBJ2-5
abundance: -
v_gene: TRBV5-6